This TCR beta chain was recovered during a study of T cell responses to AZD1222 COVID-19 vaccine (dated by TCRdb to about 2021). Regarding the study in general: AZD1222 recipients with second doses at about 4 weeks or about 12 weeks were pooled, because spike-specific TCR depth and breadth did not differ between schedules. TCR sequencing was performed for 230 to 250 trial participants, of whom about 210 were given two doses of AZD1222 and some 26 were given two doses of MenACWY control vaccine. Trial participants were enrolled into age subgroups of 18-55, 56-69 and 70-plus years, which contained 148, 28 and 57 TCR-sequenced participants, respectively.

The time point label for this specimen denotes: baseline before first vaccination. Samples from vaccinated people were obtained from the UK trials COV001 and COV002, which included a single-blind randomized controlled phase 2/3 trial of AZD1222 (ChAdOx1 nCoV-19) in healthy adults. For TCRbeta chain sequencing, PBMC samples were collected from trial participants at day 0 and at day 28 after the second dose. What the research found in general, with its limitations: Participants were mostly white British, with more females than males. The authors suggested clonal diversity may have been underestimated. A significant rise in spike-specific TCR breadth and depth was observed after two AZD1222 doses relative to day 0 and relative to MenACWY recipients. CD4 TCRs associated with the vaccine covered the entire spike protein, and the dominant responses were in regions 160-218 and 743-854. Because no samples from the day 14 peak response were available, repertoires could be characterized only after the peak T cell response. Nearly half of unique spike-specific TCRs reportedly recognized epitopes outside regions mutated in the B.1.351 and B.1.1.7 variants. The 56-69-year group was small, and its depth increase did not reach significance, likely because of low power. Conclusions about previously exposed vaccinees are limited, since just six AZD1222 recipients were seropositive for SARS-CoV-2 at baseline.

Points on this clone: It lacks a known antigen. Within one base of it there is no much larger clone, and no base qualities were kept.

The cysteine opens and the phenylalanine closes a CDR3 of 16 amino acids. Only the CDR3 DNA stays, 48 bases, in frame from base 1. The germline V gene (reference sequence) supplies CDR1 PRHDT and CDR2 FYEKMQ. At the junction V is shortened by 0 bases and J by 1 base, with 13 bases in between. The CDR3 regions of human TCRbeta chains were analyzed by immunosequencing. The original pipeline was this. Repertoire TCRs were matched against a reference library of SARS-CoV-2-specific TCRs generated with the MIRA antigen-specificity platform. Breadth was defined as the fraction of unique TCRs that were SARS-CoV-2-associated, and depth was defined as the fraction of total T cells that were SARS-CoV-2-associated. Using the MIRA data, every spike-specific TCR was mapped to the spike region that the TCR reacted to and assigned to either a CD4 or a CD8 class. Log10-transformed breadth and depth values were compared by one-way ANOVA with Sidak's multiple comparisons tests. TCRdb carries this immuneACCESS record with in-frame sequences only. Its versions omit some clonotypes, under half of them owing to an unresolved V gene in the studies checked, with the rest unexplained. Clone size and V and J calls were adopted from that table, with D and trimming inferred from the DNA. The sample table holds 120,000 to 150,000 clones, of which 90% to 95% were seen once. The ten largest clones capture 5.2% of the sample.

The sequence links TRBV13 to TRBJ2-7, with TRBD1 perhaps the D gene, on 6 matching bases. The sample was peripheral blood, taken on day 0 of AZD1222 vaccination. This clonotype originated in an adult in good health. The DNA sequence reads TGTGCCAGCAGCTTAGGCCTCCCGGACAGATCCTACGAGCAGTACTTC. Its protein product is CASSLGLPDRSYEQYF.